The 23 T cell receptor beta chains in this list originate from one sample, sequenced in a study of blood T cell dynamics during melanoma immunotherapy. Sequenced by immunoSEQ multiplex PCR; TCRdb stores in-frame clones only, minus some. The profile shows 9,500 to 10,000 clones, 65% to 90% of them singletons. The time point denotes: pre-treatment baseline. Material: blood, obtained from a patient treated with checkpoint blockade. Every receptor here comes from a human donor with melanoma.

V and J are TRBV6-1 and TRBJ2-3, with D maybe TRBD1 (6 bases). Germline lookup yields CDR1 MNHNS and CDR2 SASEGT. The CDR3 sequence is 18 residues long. Trimming pared 3 bases from V and 2 bases from J, leaving 21 bases between. For the CDR3, the DNA is TGTGCCAGCAGTGAGAGGGGGATGCAGGCGAGGTTCACAGATACGCAGTATTTT. Its protein product is CASSERGMQARFTDTQYF.

This clone was seen only once. The rearrangement joins TRBV11-3 to TRBJ1-6; D unclear. This CDR3 contains 15 residues. CDR1 SGHNT and CDR2 YENEEA come from the germline V gene. Trimming left V 0 bases short and J 9 bases short, with 12 bases between. The CDR3 coding sequence is TGTGCCAGCAGCTTAGATGGGCAGTTGGGTTCACCCCTCCACTTT. It is translated as CASSLDGQLGSPLHF.

This clone was picked up a small number of times. The chain joins TRBV18 to TRBJ1-1; D uncertain. The germline V and J ends were trimmed by 6 bases and 7 bases, with 15 bases remaining between them. CDR3 size: 13 residues. Germline V gene lookup returns CDR1 KGHSH and CDR2 LQKENI. The CDR3 is CASSPVADVEAFF. DNA of the CDR3: TGTGCCAGCTCCCCAGTCGCGGATGTTGAAGCTTTCTTT.

V gene TRBV5-4 combines with J gene TRBJ2-7; TRBD2 matches at 9 bases. The CDR3 sequence is 14 residues long. Germline V gene lookup returns CDR1 SGHNT and CDR2 YYREEE (reference sequence). The V segment lost 6 bases and the J segment 3 bases; nucleotides outside the gene matches: 7. CDR3 in DNA: TGTGCCAGCAAACGGCTAGCGGGGCTCTACGAGCAGTACTTC. Translation gives CASKRLAGLYEQYF.

The chain links TRBV2 to TRBJ2-1, with 9 bases that match TRBD1. Germline CDR1 reads SNHLY; CDR2 reads FYNNEI. Germline trimming cut 7 bases from V and 6 bases from J; bases unmatched to any gene: 4. This CDR3 is 13 amino acids long. CDR3 amino acids: CASKGQGSNEQFF. The CDR3 DNA reads as TGTGCCAGCAAGGGACAGGGAAGCAATGAGCAGTTCTTC. Drawing the rest from reference TRBV2 and TRBJ2-1, the complete variable domain is EPEVTQTPSHQVTQMGQEVILRCVPISNHLYFYWYRQILGQKVEFLVSFYNNEISEKSEIFDDQFSVERPDGSNFTLKIRSTKLEDSAMYFCASKGQGSNEQFFGPGTRLTVL.

The chain recombines TRBV18 with TRBJ1-1, with a weak D call TRBD1 (6 bases). V was clipped by 4 bases and J by 3 bases, with 12 bases between them. From germline, CDR1 is KGHSH and CDR2 LQKENI. The CDR3 loop spans 14 amino acids. The CDR3 DNA is TGTGCCAGCTCACGGGAGGGGGGGTACACTGAAGCTTTCTTT. It yields the protein CASSREGGYTEAFF. Drawing the rest from reference TRBV18 and TRBJ1-1, the complete variable domain is NAGVMQNPRHLVRRRGQEARLRCSPMKGHSHVYWYRQLPEEGLKFMVYLQKENIIDESGMPKERFSAEFPKEGPSILRIQQVVRGDSAAYFCASSREGGYTEAFFGQGTRLTVV.

The chain links TRBV27 to TRBJ1-5, with TRBD1 matching over 9 bases. Per the germline V gene, CDR1 is MNHEY and CDR2 is SMNVEV (reference sequence). CDR3 length equals 15 residues. V gave up 7 bases and J gave up 3 bases; unmatched junction bases: 7. The DNA of the CDR3 is TGTGCCAGCAAACCGGGACAGGGACCCAATCAGCCCCAGCATTTT. It encodes CASKPGQGPNQPQHF.

This clone was counted between two and nine times. The V call is TRBV5-6, the J call TRBJ1-6, with D unclear. CDR1 SGHDT and CDR2 YYEEEE come from the germline V gene. Trimming left V 5 bases short and J 4 bases short, with 13 bases between. The CDR3 spans 15 residues. CDR3 protein: CASSLRRGYNSPLHF. CDR3 coding DNA: TGTGCCAGCAGTCTAAGACGTGGATATAATTCACCCCTCCACTTT.

This clone was detected a few times. This chain joins TRBV30 and TRBJ1-1; perhaps TRBD1 as D (6 bases). Per germline, CDR1 GTSNPN and CDR2 SVGIG (reference sequence). V was pared by 7 bases and J by 2 bases, with 14 bases between. The CDR3 runs to 13 residues. The CDR3 sequence: CAFQQGTNTEAFF. In DNA, the CDR3 is TGTGCCTTCCAACAGGGAACTAACACTGAAGCTTTCTTT.

The V call is TRBV11-2, the J call TRBJ1-4; possibly TRBD1 for D (5 bases). Germline V lookup: CDR1 SGHAT, CDR2 FQNNGV. This CDR3 has 15 amino acids. V was clipped by 3 bases and J by 5 bases, with 13 bases between them. The CDR3 reads CASSFTAGKNEKLFF. The CDR3 DNA sequence: TGTGCCAGCAGCTTTACGGCAGGGAAAAATGAAAAACTGTTTTTT.

CDR3 sequence reads: CASSPPGLHEQYF. CDR3 bases: TGTGCCAGCTCACCACCCGGTCTTCACGAGCAGTACTTC. The V call is TRBV18, the J call TRBJ2-7, with D unclear. This CDR3 region has 13 residues. Germline CDR1 is KGHSH and CDR2 is LQKENI. V shed 0 bases and J shed 5 bases, with 8 bases lying between them.

The chain joins TRBV28 to TRBJ2-5; 8 bases line up with TRBD1. Near its end, the DNA agrees better with TRBJ2-7, so the J call may be wrong. Germline V lookup: CDR1 MDHEN, CDR2 SYDVKM. There are 15 residues in the CDR3. CDR3 coding DNA: TGTGCCAGCAGTTTCCCCGGACAGGGCGGCGGCGAGCAGTACTTC. It encodes CASSFPGQGGGEQYF.

The chain links TRBV9 to TRBJ1-2; D ambiguous. Germline V lookup: CDR1 SGDLS, CDR2 YYNGEE. This CDR3 is 16 amino acids long. The V end was cut by 4 bases, the J end by 2 bases, with 18 bases between. This chain's CDR3 is CASSSTASGRNYGYTF. As DNA, the CDR3 is TGTGCCAGCAGCTCAACGGCCTCGGGTAGGAACTATGGCTACACCTTC.

The rearrangement joins TRBV15 to TRBJ1-6; D uncertain. Germline CDR1 and CDR2: LNHNV and YYDKDF (reference sequence). The CDR3 runs 13 residues. Trimming took 9 bases from V and 4 from J, leaving 10 bases between them. The CDR3 here is CATSPGYNSPLHF. In DNA form, the CDR3 reads TGTGCCACTTCTCCGGGATATAATTCACCCCTCCACTTT.

The rearrangement links TRBV7-3 to TRBJ1-1; D gene uncertain. Trimming shortened V by 1 base and J by 1 base, and 4 bases separated the two germline ends. Germline V gives CDR1 SGHTA, CDR2 FQGTGA. This CDR3 is 13 amino acids long. CDR3 sequence: CASSLIANTEAFF. The CDR3 region has the DNA TGTGCCAGCAGCTTAATAGCGAACACTGAAGCTTTCTTT.

The CDR3 sequence: CASSFGTEGTQYF. DNA for the CDR3: TGTGCCAGCAGCTTTGGGACAGAGGGGACCCAGTACTTC. The chain employs TRBV5-4 and TRBJ2-5; TRBD1 agrees at 7 bases. The trim removed 2 bases at V and 7 bases at J, leaving 5 bases unmatched. This CDR3 comprises 13 residues. Germline values: CDR1 SGHNT, CDR2 YYREEE (reference sequence).

V gene TRBV19 combines with J gene TRBJ1-1; 7 nucleotides match TRBD1. The CDR3 totals 15 residues. CDR1 and CDR2 (germline): LNHDA, SQIVND (reference sequence). V was clipped by 5 bases and J by 4 bases; unmatched bases: 10. The CDR3 sequence: CASSVQGDLITEAFF. The CDR3 bases are TGTGCCAGTAGTGTCCAGGGGGACTTGATCACTGAAGCTTTCTTT.

The V and J genes are TRBV7-9 and TRBJ2-7; 10 nucleotides match TRBD2. This CDR3 spans 13 amino acids. The germline V gene has CDR1 SEHNR and CDR2 FQNEAQ (reference sequence). Germline trimming cut 4 bases from V and 4 bases from J; bases unmatched to any gene: 1. The CDR3 DNA reads TGTGCCAGCAGCTCTAGCGGGGGATACGAGCAGTACTTC. Encoded protein: CASSSSGGYEQYF.

The V and J genes are TRBV28 and TRBJ2-6; D is perhaps TRBD1 (5 bases). The V gene lost 5 bases and the J gene lost 0 bases, with 8 bases spanning the gap. This CDR3 comprises 15 residues. Germline assignment: CDR1 MDHEN and CDR2 SYDVKM. The CDR3 reads CASSPGFSGANVLTF. The CDR3 DNA follows: TGTGCCAGCAGTCCAGGGTTCTCTGGGGCCAACGTCCTGACTTTC.

The chain combines TRBV4-1 with TRBJ1-5; D is undetermined. The V gene's germline CDR1 is MGHRA and CDR2 YSYEKL. The V end was cut by 0 bases, the J end by 4 bases, with 13 bases between. The CDR3 extends over 16 amino acids. In DNA form, the CDR3 reads TGCGCCAGCAGCCAAGAAGGAGTAAGTGGGAATCAGCCCCAGCATTTT. It specifies CASSQEGVSGNQPQHF.

The chain recombines TRBV6-5 with TRBJ1-2; no clear D gene. Trimming left V 6 bases short and J 2 bases short, with 10 bases between. This CDR3 region has 13 residues. From germline, CDR1 is MNHEY and CDR2 SVGAGI. The CDR3 protein is CASRRDANYGYTF. The CDR3 coding sequence is TGTGCCAGCAGGCGCGACGCCAACTATGGCTACACCTTC.

The V call is TRBV7-3, the J call TRBJ1-6; D not resolved. This CDR3 has 14 residues. The V gene's germline CDR1 is SGHTA and CDR2 FQGTGA. Trimming cost V 3 bases and J 8 bases, with 11 bases left between them. The CDR3 sequence: CASSFGGADSPLHF. DNA of the CDR3: TGTGCCAGCAGCTTTGGCGGAGCCGATTCACCCCTCCACTTT.

This rearrangement joins TRBV5-1 to TRBJ2-1, with 9 nucleotides matching TRBD1. Germline V gene data show CDR1 as SGHRS and CDR2 as YFSETQ. CDR3 length: 17 amino acids. V was clipped by 0 bases and J by 4 bases; unmatched bases: 8. CDR3 bases: TGCGCCAGCAGCTTGGAGGCCGGGACAGGGAGTTACAATGAGCAGTTCTTC. Protein: CASSLEAGTGSYNEQFF.